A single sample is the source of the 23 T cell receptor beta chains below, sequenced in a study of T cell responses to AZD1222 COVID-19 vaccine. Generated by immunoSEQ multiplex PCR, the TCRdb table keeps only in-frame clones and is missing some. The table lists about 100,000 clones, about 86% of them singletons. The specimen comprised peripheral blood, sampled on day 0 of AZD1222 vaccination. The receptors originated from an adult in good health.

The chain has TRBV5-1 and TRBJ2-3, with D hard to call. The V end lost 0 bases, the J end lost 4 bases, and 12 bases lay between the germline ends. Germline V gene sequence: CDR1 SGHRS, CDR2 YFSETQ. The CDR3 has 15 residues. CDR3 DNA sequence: TGCGCCAGCAGCTTGGGGGCCCTTAACGCAGATACGCAGTATTTT. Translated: CASSLGALNADTQYF.

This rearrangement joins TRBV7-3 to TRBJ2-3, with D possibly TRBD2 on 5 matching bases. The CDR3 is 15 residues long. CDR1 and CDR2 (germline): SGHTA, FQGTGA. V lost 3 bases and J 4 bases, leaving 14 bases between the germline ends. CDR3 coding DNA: TGTGCCAGCAGCTTTGAAGGAGGTCGATCAGATACGCAGTATTTT. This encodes CASSFEGGRSDTQYF. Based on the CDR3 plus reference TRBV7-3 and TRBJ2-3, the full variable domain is GAGVSQTPSNKVTEKGKYVELRCDPISGHTALYWYRQSLGQGPEFLIYFQGTGAADDSGLPNDRFFAVRPEGSVSTLKIQRTERGDSAVYLCASSFEGGRSDTQYFGPGTRLTVL.

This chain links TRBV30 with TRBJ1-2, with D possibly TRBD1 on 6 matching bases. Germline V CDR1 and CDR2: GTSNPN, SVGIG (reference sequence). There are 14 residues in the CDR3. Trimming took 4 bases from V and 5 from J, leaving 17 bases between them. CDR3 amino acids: CAWKLGQGPYGYTF. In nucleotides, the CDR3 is TGTGCCTGGAAGTTGGGCCAGGGGCCATATGGCTACACCTTC.

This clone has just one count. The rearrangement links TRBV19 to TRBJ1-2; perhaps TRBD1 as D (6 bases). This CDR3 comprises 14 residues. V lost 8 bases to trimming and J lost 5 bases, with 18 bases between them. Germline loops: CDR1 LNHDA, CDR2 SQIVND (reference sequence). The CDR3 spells CASGKGDLLYGYTF. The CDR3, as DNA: TGTGCCAGTGGTAAGGGGGACCTTCTTTATGGCTACACCTTC.

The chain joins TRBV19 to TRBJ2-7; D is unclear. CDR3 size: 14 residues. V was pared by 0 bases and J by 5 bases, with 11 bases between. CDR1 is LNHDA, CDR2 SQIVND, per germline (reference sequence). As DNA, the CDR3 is TGTGCCAGTAGTATAGAGGGCTACGGACACGAGCAGTACTTC. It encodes CASSIEGYGHEQYF.

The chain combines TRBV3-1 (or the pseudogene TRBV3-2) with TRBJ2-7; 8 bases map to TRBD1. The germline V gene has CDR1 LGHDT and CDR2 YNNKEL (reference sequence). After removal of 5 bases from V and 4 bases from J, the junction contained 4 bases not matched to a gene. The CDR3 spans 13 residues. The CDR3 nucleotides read TGTGCCAGCAGCTCAGGGGGCGTTTACGAGCAGTACTTC. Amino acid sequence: CASSSGGVYEQYF.

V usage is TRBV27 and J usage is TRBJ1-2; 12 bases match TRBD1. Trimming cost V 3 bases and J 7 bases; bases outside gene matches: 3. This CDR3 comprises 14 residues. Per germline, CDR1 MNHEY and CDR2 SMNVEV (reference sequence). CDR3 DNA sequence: TGTGCCAGCAGTTTTGGGACAGGGGGCTCTGGCTACACCTTC. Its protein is CASSFGTGGSGYTF.

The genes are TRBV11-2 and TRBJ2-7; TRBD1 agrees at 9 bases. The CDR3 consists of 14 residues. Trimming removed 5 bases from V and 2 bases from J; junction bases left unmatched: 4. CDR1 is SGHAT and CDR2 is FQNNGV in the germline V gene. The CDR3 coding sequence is TGTGCCAGCAGCCGACAGGGGGGCCCCTACGAGCAGTACTTC. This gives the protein CASSRQGGPYEQYF.

The CDR3, as DNA: TGTGCCAGTAGTAGGTGGTTTGGGGTGTCGGATGAGCAGTTCTTC. Amino acids: CASSRWFGVSDEQFF. The V gene is TRBV19, the J gene TRBJ2-1, with D unclear. Trimming took 4 bases from V and 8 from J, leaving 18 bases between them. Germline V CDR1 and CDR2: LNHDA, SQIVND (reference sequence). The CDR3 contains 15 residues.

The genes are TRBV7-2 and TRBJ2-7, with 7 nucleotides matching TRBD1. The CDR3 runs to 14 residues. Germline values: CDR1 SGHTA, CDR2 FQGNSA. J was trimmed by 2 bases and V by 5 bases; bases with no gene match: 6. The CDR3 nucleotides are TGTGCCAGCAGCCCCGGGACAGCTCCCTACGAGCAGTACTTC. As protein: CASSPGTAPYEQYF.

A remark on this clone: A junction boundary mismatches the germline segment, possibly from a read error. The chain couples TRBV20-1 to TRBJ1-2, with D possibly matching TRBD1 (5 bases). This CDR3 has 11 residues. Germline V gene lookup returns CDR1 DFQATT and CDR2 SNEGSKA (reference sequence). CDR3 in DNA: TGCAGTGCTGGGGCTCCACCCGGTCTCGCCTTC. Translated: CSAGAPPGLAF.

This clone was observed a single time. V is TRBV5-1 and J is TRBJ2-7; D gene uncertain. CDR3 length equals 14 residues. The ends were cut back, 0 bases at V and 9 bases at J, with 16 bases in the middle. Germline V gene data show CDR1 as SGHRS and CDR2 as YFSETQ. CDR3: CASSLDDSLVRQYF. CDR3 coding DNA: TGCGCCAGCAGCTTGGATGACTCTCTGGTGAGGCAGTACTTC.

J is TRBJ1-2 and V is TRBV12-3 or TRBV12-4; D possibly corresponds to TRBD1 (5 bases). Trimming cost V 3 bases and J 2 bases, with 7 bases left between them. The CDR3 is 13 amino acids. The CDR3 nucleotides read TGTGCCAGCAGTTTCTCAGGGAACTATGGCTACACCTTC. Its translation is CASSFSGNYGYTF.

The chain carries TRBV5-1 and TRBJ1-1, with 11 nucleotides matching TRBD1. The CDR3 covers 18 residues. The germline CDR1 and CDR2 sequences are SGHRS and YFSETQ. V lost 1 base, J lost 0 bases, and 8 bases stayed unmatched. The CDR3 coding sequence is TGCGCCAGCAGCTTGTTAGGCGGGACAGGGGGGATGAACACTGAAGCTTTCTTT. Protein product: CASSLLGGTGGMNTEAFF.

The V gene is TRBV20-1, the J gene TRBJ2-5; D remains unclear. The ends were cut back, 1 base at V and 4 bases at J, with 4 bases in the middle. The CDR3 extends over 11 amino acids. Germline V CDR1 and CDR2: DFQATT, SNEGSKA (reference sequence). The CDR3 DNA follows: TGCAGTGCTAGAGTGGCAGAGACCCAGTACTTC. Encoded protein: CSARVAETQYF.

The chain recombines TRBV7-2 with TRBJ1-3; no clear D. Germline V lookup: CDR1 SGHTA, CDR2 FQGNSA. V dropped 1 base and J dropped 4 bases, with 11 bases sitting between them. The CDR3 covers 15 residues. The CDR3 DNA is TGTGCCAGCAGCTTAGATCCCAGAGGAGGAAACACCATATATTTT. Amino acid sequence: CASSLDPRGGNTIYF.

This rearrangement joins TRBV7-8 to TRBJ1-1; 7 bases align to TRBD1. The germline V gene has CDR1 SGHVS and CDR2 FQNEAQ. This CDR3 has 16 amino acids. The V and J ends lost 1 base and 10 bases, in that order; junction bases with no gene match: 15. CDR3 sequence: CASSLVLGRGVIGAFF. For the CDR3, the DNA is TGTGCCAGCAGCTTAGTTCTTGGCAGGGGGGTTATCGGAGCTTTCTTT.

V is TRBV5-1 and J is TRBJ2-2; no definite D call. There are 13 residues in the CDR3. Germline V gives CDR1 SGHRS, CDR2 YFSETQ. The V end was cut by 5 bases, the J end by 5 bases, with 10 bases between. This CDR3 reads CASSFLTTGELFF. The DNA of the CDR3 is TGCGCCAGCAGTTTTCTCACAACCGGGGAGCTGTTTTTT.

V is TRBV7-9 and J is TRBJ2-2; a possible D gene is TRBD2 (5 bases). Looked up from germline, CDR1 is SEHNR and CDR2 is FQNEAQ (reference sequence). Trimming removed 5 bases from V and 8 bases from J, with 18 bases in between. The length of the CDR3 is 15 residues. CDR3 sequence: CASSPPRTAGGELFF. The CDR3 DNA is TGTGCCAGCAGCCCGCCCAGGACTGCCGGGGGGGAGCTGTTTTTT. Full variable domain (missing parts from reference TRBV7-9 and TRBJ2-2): DTGVSQNPRHKITKRGQNVTFRCDPISEHNRLYWYRQTLGQGPEFLTYFQNEAQLEKSRLLSDRFSAERPKGSFSTLEIQRTEQGDSAMYLCASSPPRTAGGELFFGEGSRLTVL.

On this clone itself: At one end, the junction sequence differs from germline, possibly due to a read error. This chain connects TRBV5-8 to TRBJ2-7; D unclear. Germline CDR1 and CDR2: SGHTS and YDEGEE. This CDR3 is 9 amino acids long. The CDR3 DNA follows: TGTGCCAGCAGCCGGTTACCACGATTC. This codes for CASSRLPRF.

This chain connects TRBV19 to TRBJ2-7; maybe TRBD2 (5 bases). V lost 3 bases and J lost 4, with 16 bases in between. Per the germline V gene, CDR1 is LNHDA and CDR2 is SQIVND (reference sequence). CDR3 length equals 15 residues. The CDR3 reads CASSIGPGSEYEQYF. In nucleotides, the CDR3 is TGTGCCAGTAGTATCGGGCCGGGGTCTGAGTACGAGCAGTACTTC.

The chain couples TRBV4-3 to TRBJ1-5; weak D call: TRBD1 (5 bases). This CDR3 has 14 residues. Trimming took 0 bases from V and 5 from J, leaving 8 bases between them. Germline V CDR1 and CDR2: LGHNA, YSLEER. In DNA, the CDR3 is TGCGCCAGCAGCCAAGAGGTGGGGGATCAGCCCCAGCATTTT. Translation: CASSQEVGDQPQHF.

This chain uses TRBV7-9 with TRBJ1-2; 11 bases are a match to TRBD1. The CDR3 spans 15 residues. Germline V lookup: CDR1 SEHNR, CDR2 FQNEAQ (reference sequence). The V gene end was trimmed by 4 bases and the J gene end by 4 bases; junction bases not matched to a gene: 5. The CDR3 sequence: CASSSWTGGAYGYTF. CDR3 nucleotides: TGTGCCAGCAGCTCGTGGACAGGGGGCGCCTATGGCTACACCTTC.